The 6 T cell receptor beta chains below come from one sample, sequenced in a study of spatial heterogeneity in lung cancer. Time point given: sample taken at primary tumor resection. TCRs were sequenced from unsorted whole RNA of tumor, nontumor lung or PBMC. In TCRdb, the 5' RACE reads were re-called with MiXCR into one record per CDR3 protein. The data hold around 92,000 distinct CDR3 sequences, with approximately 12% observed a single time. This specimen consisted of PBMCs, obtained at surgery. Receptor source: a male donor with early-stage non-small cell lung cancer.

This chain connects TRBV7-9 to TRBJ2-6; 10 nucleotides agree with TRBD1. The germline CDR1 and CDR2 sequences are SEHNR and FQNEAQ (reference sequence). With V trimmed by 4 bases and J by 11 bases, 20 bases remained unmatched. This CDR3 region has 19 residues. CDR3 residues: CASSSLFNWDRGTLDVLTF. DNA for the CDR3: TGTGCCAGCAGCTCCCTTTTCAACTGGGACAGGGGCACCCTCGACGTCCTGACTTTC.

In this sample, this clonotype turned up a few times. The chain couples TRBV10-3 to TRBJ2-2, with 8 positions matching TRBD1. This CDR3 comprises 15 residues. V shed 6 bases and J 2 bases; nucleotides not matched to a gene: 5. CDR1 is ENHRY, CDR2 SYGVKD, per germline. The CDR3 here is CAIRTGASNTGELFF. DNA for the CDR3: TGTGCCATCAGGACAGGGGCGTCTAACACCGGGGAGCTGTTTTTT.

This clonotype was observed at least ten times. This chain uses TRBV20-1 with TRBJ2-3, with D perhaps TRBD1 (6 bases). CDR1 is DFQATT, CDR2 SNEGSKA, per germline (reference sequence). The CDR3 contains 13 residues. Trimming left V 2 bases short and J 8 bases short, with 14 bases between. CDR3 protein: CSARLSVGGTQYF. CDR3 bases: TGCAGTGCTAGATTGTCAGTAGGGGGTACGCAGTATTTT.

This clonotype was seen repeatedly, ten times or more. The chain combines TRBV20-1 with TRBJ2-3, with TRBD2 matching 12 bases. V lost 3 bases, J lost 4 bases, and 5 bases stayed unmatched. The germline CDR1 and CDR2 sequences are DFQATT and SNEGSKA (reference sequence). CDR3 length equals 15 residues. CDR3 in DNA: TGCAGTGCTAGTGCGACTAGCGGGAGTGCAGATACGCAGTATTTT. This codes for CSASATSGSADTQYF.

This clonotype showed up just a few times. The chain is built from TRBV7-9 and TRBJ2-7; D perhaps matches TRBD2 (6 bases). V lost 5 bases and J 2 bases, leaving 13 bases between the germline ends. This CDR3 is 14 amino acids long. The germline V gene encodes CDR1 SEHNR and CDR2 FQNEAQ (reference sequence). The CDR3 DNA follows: TGTGCCAGCAGCCCGGGACTCCTAGCCTACGAGCAGTACTTC. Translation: CASSPGLLAYEQYF.

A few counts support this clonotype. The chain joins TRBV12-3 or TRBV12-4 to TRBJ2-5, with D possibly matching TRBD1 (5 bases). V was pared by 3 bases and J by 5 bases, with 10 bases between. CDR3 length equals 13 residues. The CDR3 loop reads CASSLTARETQYF. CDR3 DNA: TGTGCCAGCAGTTTGACAGCAAGGGAGACCCAGTACTTC.